The next 20 T cell receptor beta chains were all read from a single sample in a study of cytomegalovirus exposure and HLA in healthy donors. With 60 Vbeta and 13 Jbeta primers, the PCR was carried out. Sequencing used immunoSEQ multiplex PCR; TCRdb keeps in-frame clones, though not all of them. Seen here are about 180,000 clones, around 80% observed once, and the top ten hold 0.95% to 1.5%. The sample was PBMCs. The origin of the receptors is a boy younger than 10 in good health and CMV-seronegative.

The chain recombines TRBV5-8 with TRBJ2-3; 14 bases map to TRBD2. Germline V lookup: CDR1 SGHTS, CDR2 YDEGEE. V was pared by 4 bases and J by 7 bases, with 11 bases of the junction left unmatched. CDR3 length: 17 residues. The CDR3 sequence: CASSPFLTSGGENTQYF. For the CDR3, the DNA is TGTGCCAGCAGCCCTTTTTTGACTAGCGGGGGGGAGAATACGCAGTATTTT.

The chain carries TRBV9 and TRBJ2-7; TRBD2 might be the D (6 bases). Germline CDR1 is SGDLS and CDR2 is YYNGEE. The CDR3 sequence is 15 residues long. The V and J ends lost 0 bases and 2 bases respectively, with 12 bases between them. CDR3 loop: CASSVAGDGAYEQYF. The CDR3 DNA reads TGTGCCAGCAGCGTAGCGGGAGATGGGGCCTACGAGCAGTACTTC.

The chain carries TRBV19 and TRBJ1-1, with 10 positions matching TRBD1. Germline values: CDR1 LNHDA, CDR2 SQIVND (reference sequence). With 1 base clipped from V and 5 bases from J, the junction kept 7 bases outside the gene matches. The CDR3 contains 16 residues. CDR3 sequence: CASSIGWGQGRTEAFF. The CDR3 DNA is TGTGCCAGTAGTATAGGATGGGGACAGGGGAGGACTGAAGCTTTCTTT.

The chain recombines TRBV6-6 with TRBJ2-3; TRBD1 aligns across 8 bases. The trim removed 3 bases at V and 3 bases at J, leaving 5 bases unmatched. The germline V gene has CDR1 MNHNY and CDR2 SVGAGI (reference sequence). The CDR3 has 15 amino acids. Written as DNA, the CDR3 is TGTGCCAGCAGTTATTCGGACAGGGAGACAGATACGCAGTATTTT. It translates to CASSYSDRETDTQYF.

This clone was detected a few times. The J gene is TRBJ2-1, the V gene TRBV9, with 7 bases fitting TRBD1. This CDR3 comprises 14 residues. The V segment lost 2 bases and the J segment 5 bases; nucleotides outside the gene matches: 4. Per germline, CDR1 SGDLS and CDR2 YYNGEE. CDR3: CASSVETGNNEQFF. The CDR3 region has the DNA TGTGCCAGCAGCGTCGAGACAGGGAACAATGAGCAGTTCTTC.

This clone came up once. The chain carries TRBV10-3 and TRBJ2-7, with D unresolved. Deletions cut 6 bases from V and 0 bases from J, with 9 bases between. The CDR3 covers 13 residues. Germline assignment: CDR1 ENHRY and CDR2 SYGVKD. As DNA, the CDR3 is TGTGCCATCAGGAACACCGACTCCTACGAGCAGTACTTC. It is translated as CAIRNTDSYEQYF.

The sample holds one count of this clone. This CDR3 is CASSSGVIEETQYF. CDR3 nucleotide sequence: TGCGCCAGCAGCTCGGGGGTGATTGAAGAGACCCAGTACTTC. The V gene is TRBV5-1, the J gene TRBJ2-5; weak D call: TRBD2 (6 bases). The CDR3 loop spans 14 amino acids. Germline V gives CDR1 SGHRS, CDR2 YFSETQ. V was clipped by 3 bases and J by 3 bases, with 12 bases between them.

This clone was detected once. The rearrangement uses TRBV6-5 and TRBJ2-7; D remains unclear. The germline CDR1 and CDR2 sequences are MNHEY and SVGAGI. Trimming cost V 0 bases and J 2 bases, with 11 bases left between them. The CDR3 is 15 amino acids. Here the CDR3 reads CASSYSSWSPYEQYF. CDR3 coding DNA: TGTGCCAGCAGTTACTCGAGTTGGTCCCCCTACGAGCAGTACTTC.

The rearrangement links TRBV5-5 to TRBJ1-6; 8 nucleotides match TRBD1. V lost 3 bases, J lost 11 bases, and 13 bases stayed unmatched. Germline CDR1 reads SGHKS; CDR2 reads YYEKEE (reference sequence). CDR3 size: 16 residues. The CDR3: CASSSHRQGPPPPLHF. The DNA for the CDR3 is TGTGCCAGCAGCTCGCACCGACAGGGGCCACCCCCACCCCTCCACTTT.

This rearrangement joins TRBV5-6 to TRBJ1-5; D unclear. Trimming took 5 bases from V and 6 from J, leaving 18 bases between them. CDR3 length: 15 residues. The germline CDR1 and CDR2 sequences are SGHDT and YYEEEE. The CDR3 sequence: CASSERAAGGQPQHF. The DNA of the CDR3 is TGTGCCAGCAGTGAAAGGGCCGCCGGAGGTCAGCCCCAGCATTTT.

This clone appeared once. An end of the junction differs from the germline gene, which may be a read error. The chain carries TRBV2 and TRBJ2-7; 8 bases align to TRBD2. The CDR3 loop spans 14 amino acids. Looked up from germline, CDR1 is SNHLY and CDR2 is FYNNEI. The CDR3, as DNA: TGTGCCAGCAGTCAAGCGGGGGCCTTTGTAGAGCAGTACTTC. Protein: CASSQAGAFVEQYF.

The rearrangement uses TRBV5-5 and TRBJ2-2, with 7 bases lining up with TRBD2. With 4 bases clipped from V and 0 bases from J, the junction kept 3 bases outside the gene matches. The CDR3 is made up of 15 amino acids. Germline CDR1 reads SGHKS; CDR2 reads YYEKEE (reference sequence). This CDR3 reads CASSRLASNTGELFF. The CDR3, as DNA: TGTGCCAGCAGCCGACTAGCATCGAACACCGGGGAGCTGTTTTTT.

The chain couples TRBV10-3 to TRBJ1-5; TRBD1 is a possible D gene (5 bases). This CDR3 is 13 amino acids long. CDR1 is ENHRY, CDR2 SYGVKD, per germline. V lost 2 bases and J lost 5, with 7 bases in between. CDR3 protein: CAISEDSYQPQHF. Written as DNA, the CDR3 is TGTGCCATCAGTGAGGACAGTTATCAGCCCCAGCATTTT.

The genes are TRBV4-3 and TRBJ2-2, with 8 bases matching TRBD2. V shed 2 bases and J 5 bases; nucleotides not matched to a gene: 13. The CDR3 is 18 amino acids. Germline V gene lookup returns CDR1 LGHNA and CDR2 YSLEER. The CDR3 nucleotides read TGCGCCAGCAGCCAACAAAACGGGGGGGTTTTAGGGACCGGGGAGCTGTTTTTT. Amino acid sequence: CASSQQNGGVLGTGELFF.

This clone was observed a few times. This rearrangement joins TRBV21-1 to TRBJ2-3; the table's D gene call, TRBD1, was not cross checked with the DNA. TRBV21-1 counts as a pseudogene. CDR3 length equals 17 residues. The CDR3 region is CASSSDSGTGSTDTQYF. The CDR3 DNA reads as TGTGCCAGCAGCAGCGACTCCGGGACAGGGTCCACAGATACGCAGTATTTT.

The chain links TRBV4-3 to TRBJ1-2; 10 nucleotides align to TRBD1. Germline CDR1 is LGHNA and CDR2 is YSLEER. CDR3 length equals 15 residues. The trim removed 0 bases at V and 6 bases at J, leaving 4 bases unmatched. CDR3: CASSQDSGTGDGYTF. CDR3 in DNA: TGCGCCAGCAGCCAAGACTCCGGGACAGGGGATGGCTACACCTTC.

This clone occurred a few times. V gene TRBV30 combines with J gene TRBJ2-1; TRBD1 might be the D (6 bases). V was pared by 4 bases and J by 5 bases, with 21 bases between. Per germline, CDR1 GTSNPN and CDR2 SVGIG (reference sequence). This CDR3 spans 16 amino acids. CDR3 amino acids: CAWTGALGRGHNEQFF. Written as DNA, the CDR3 is TGTGCCTGGACAGGGGCGCTGGGGCGTGGACACAATGAGCAGTTCTTC.

J is TRBJ2-5 and V is TRBV6-6; maybe TRBD1 (5 bases). The CDR3 extends over 14 amino acids. The V end was cut by 7 bases, the J end by 5 bases, with 17 bases between. Looked up from germline, CDR1 is MNHNY and CDR2 is SVGAGI (reference sequence). For the CDR3, the DNA is TGTGCCAGCACCCAGGGTCGGCTGCGGGAGACCCAGTACTTC. Encoded protein: CASTQGRLRETQYF.

The gene calls are TRBV5-6 and TRBJ2-1, with TRBD1 identical over 10 bases. The V segment lost 4 bases and the J segment 9 bases; nucleotides outside the gene matches: 10. Germline CDR1 is SGHDT and CDR2 is YYEEEE. The CDR3 spans 15 residues. The CDR3: CASSGGGQGFSEQFF. The CDR3 region has the DNA TGTGCCAGCAGCGGGGGGGGACAGGGGTTCTCTGAGCAGTTCTTC.

The rearrangement links TRBV2 to TRBJ1-4; 8 bases line up with TRBD1. Germline trimming cut 6 bases from V and 8 bases from J; bases unmatched to any gene: 8. CDR1 and CDR2 from the germline V gene are SNHLY and FYNNEI. This CDR3 is 14 amino acids long. CDR3 coding DNA: TGTGCCAGCAGCGTCGGACAGGGCTTCGAAAAACTGTTTTTT. Its translation: CASSVGQGFEKLFF.